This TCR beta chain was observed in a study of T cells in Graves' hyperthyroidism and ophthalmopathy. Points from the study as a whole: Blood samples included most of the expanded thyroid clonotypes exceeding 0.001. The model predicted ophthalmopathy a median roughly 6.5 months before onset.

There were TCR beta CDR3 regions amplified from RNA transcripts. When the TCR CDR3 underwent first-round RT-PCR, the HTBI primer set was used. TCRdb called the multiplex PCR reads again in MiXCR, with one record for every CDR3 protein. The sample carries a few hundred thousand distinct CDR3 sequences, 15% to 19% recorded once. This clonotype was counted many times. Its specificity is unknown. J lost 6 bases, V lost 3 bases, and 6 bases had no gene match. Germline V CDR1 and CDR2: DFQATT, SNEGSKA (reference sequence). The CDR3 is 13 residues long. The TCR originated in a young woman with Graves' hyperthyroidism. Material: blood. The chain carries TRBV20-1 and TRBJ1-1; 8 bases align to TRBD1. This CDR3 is CSARDRVGAEAFF. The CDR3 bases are TGCAGTGCTAGGGACAGGGTTGGCGCTGAAGCTTTCTTT.